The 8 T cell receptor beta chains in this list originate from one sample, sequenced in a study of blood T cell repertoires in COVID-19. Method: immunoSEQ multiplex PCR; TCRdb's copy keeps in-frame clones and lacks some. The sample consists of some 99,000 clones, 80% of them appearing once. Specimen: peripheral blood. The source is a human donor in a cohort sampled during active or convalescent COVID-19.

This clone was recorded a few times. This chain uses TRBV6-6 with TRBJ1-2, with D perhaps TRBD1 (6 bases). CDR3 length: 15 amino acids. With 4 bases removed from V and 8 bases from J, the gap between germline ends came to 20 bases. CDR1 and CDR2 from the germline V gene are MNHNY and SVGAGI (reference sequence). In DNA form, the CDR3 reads TGTGCCAGCAGTTTCTCCGGGACACAGGCGATAGGCTACACCTTC. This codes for CASSFSGTQAIGYTF.

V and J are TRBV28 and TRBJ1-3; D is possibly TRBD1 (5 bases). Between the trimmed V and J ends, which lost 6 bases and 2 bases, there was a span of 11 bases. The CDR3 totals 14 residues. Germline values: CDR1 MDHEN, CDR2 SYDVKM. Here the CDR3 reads CASRLRGAGNTIYF. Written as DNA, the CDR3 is TGTGCCAGCAGACTAAGGGGTGCTGGAAACACCATATATTTT.

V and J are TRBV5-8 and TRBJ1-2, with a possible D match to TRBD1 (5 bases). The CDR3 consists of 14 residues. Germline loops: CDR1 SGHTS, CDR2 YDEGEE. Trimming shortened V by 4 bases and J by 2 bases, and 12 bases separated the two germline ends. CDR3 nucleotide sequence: TGTGCCAGCAGCCGGGGGGGGATAAACTATGGCTACACCTTC. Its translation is CASSRGGINYGYTF.

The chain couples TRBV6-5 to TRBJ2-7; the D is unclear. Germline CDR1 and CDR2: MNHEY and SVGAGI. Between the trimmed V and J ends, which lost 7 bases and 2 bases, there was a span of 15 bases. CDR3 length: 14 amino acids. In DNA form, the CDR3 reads TGTGCCAGCAAAAGTTTGTACACTACCTACGAGCAGTACTTC. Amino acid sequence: CASKSLYTTYEQYF.

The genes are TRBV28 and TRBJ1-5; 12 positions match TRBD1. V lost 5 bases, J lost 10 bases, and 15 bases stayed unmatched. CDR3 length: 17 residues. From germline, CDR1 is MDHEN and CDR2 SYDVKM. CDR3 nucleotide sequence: TGTGCCAGCAGTCCACACACGGGGGGACAGGGGGCGTCTCCCCAGCATTTT. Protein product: CASSPHTGGQGASPQHF. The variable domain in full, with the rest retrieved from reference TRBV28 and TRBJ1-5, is DVKVTQSSRYLVKRTGEKVFLECVQDMDHENMFWYRQDPGLGLRLIYFSYDVKMKEKGDIPEGYSVSREKKERFSLILESASTNQTSMYLCASSPHTGGQGASPQHFGDGTRLSIL.

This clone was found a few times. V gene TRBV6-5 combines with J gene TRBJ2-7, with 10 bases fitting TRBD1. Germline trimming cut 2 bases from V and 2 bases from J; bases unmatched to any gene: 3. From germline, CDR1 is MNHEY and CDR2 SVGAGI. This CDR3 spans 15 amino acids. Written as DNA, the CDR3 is TGTGCCAGCAGTTACCCGGGACAGGGGACCTACGAGCAGTACTTC. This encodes CASSYPGQGTYEQYF.

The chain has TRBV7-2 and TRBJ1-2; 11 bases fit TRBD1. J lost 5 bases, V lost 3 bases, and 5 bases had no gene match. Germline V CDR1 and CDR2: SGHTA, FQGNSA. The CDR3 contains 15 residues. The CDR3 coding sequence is TGTGCCAGCAGCTTGGTAGGACAGGGGGCTTATGGCTACACCTTC. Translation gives CASSLVGQGAYGYTF.

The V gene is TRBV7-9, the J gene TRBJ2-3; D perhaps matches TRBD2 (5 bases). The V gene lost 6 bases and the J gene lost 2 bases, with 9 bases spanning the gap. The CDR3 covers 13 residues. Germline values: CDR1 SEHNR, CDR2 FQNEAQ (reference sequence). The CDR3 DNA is TGTGCCAGCAGACTAGGGCTCACAGATACGCAGTATTTT. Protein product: CASRLGLTDTQYF.